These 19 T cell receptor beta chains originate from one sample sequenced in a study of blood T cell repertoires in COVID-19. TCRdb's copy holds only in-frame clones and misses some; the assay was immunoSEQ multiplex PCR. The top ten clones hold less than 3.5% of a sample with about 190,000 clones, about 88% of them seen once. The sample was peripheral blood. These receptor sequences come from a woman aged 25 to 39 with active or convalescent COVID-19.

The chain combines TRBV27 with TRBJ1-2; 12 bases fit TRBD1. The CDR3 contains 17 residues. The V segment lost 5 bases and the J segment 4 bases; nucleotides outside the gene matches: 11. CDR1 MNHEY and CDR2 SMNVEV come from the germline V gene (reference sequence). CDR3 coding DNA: TGTGCCAGCAGTCGAGGCGGGACAGGGGGCCCCTCCTATGGCTACACCTTC. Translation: CASSRGGTGGPSYGYTF.

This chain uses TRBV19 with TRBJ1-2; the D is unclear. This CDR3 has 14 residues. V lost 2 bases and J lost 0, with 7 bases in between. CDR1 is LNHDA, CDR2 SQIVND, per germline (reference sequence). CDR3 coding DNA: TGTGCCAGTAGTATACAGGTTTCTAACTATGGCTACACCTTC. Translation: CASSIQVSNYGYTF.

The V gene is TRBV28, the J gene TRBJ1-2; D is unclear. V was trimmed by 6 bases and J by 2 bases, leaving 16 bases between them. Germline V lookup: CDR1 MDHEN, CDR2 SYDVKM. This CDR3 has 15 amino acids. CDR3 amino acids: CASRGRISPNYGYTF. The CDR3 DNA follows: TGTGCCAGCAGGGGGAGGATCTCCCCCAACTATGGCTACACCTTC.

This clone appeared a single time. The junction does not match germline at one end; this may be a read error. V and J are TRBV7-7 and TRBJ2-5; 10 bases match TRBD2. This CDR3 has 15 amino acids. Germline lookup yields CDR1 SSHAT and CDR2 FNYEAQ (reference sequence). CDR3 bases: TGTGCTAGCAGCTTCAACAGCGGGAGGGGAGAGACCCAGTACTTC. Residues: CASSFNSGRGETQYF.

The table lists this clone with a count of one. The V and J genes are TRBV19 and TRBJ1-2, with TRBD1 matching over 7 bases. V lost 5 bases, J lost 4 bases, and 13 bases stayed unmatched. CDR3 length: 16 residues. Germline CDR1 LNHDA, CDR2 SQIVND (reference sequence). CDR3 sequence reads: CASSLRVQGVSYGYTF. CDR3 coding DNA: TGTGCCAGTAGTCTTCGGGTTCAGGGGGTTAGCTATGGCTACACCTTC.

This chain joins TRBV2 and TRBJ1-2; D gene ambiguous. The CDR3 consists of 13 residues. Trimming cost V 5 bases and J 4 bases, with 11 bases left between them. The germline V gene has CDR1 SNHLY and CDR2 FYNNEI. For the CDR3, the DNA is TGTGCCAGCAGTTCTCCAGGCGCCTATGGCTACACCTTC. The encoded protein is CASSSPGAYGYTF.

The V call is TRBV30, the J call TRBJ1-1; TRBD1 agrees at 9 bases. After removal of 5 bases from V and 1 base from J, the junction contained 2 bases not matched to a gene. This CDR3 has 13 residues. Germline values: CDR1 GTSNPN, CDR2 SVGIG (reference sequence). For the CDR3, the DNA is TGTGCCTGGGGGACAGGGACGAACACTGAAGCTTTCTTT. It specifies CAWGTGTNTEAFF. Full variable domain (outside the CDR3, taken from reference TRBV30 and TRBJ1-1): SQTIHQWPATLVQPVGSPLSLECTVEGTSNPNLYWYRQAAGRGLQLLFYSVGIGQISSEVPQNLSASRPQDRQFILSSKKLLLSDSGFYLCAWGTGTNTEAFFGQGTRLTVV.

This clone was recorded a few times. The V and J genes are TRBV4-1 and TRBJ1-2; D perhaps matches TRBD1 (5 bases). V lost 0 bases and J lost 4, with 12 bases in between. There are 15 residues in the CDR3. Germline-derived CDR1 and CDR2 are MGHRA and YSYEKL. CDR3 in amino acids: CASSQEQVSLYGYTF. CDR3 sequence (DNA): TGCGCCAGCAGCCAAGAACAGGTGTCCCTCTATGGCTACACCTTC.

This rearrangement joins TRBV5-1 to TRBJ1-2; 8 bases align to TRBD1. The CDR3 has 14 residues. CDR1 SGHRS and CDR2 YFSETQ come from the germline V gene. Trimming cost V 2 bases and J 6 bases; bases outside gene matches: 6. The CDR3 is CASSFRTGTDGYTF. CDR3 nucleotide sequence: TGCGCCAGCAGCTTTAGGACAGGGACAGATGGCTACACCTTC.

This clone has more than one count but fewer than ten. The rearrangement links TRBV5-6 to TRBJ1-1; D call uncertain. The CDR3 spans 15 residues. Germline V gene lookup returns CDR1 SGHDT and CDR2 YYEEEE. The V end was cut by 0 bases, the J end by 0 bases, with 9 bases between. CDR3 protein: CASSLGPRVNTEAFF. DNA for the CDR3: TGTGCCAGCAGCTTGGGGCCACGGGTGAACACTGAAGCTTTCTTT.

The CDR3 region has the DNA TGTGCCAGGTCGGACAGACCGCTCTCCTACGAGCAGTACTTC. Translation: CARSDRPLSYEQYF. The chain has TRBV24-1 and TRBJ2-7; TRBD1 might be the D (6 bases). Per the germline V gene, CDR1 is KGHDR and CDR2 is SFDVKD. The CDR3 extends over 14 amino acids. The V end lost 11 bases, the J end lost 0 bases, and 16 bases lay between the germline ends.

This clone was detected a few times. The CDR3 DNA follows: TGTGCCAGCTCACCACAAGGACAGGGGTACGGAAACACCATATATTTT. Translating gives CASSPQGQGYGNTIYF. The J gene is TRBJ1-3, the V gene TRBV18, with 9 bases lining up with TRBD1. Looked up from germline, CDR1 is KGHSH and CDR2 is LQKENI. V trimming: 1 base; J trimming: 4 bases; junction bases outside the gene matches: 5. This CDR3 has 16 amino acids.

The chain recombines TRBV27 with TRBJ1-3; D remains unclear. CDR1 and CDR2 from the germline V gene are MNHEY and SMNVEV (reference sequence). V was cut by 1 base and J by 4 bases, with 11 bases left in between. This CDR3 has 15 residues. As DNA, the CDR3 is TGTGCCAGCAGTTTATACGGGTTAAGCGGAAACACCATATATTTT. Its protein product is CASSLYGLSGNTIYF.

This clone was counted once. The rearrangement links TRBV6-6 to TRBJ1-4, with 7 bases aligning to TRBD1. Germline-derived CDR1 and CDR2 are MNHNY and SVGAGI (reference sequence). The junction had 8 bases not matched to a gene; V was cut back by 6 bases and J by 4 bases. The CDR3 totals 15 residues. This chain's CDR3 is CASRTTGADNEKLFF. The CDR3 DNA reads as TGTGCCAGCAGAACAACAGGGGCTGATAATGAAAAACTGTTTTTT.

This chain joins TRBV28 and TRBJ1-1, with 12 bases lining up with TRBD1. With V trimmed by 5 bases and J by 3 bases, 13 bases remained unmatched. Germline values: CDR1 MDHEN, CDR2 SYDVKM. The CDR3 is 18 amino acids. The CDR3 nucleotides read TGTGCCAGCAGTCCCCACTCCGGGACAGGGGGCTCGTACACTGAAGCTTTCTTT. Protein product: CASSPHSGTGGSYTEAFF.

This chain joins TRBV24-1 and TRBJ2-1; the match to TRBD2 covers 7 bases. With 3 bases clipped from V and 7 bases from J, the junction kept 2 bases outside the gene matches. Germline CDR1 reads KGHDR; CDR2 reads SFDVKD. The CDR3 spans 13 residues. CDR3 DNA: TGTGCCACCAGTGATGGCGGGAGAAATGAGCAGTTCTTC. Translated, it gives CATSDGGRNEQFF.

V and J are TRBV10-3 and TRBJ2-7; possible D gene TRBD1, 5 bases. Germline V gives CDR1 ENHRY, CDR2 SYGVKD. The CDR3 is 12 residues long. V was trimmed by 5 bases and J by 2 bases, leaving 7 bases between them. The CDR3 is CAISKGAYEQYF. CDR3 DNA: TGTGCCATCAGTAAAGGGGCCTACGAGCAGTACTTC.

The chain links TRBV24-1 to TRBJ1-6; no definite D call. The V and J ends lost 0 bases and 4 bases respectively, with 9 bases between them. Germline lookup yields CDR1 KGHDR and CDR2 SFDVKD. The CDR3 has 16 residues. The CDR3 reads CATSDLPGGYNSPLHF. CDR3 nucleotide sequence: TGTGCCACCAGTGATTTGCCGGGAGGTTATAATTCACCCCTCCACTTT.

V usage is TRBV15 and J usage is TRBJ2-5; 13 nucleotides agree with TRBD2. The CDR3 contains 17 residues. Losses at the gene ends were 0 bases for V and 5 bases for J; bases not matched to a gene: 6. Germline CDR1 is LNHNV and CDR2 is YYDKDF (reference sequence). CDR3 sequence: CATSRETSGRPWETQYF. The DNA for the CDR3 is TGTGCCACCAGCAGAGAGACTAGCGGGAGGCCATGGGAGACCCAGTACTTC.